This T cell receptor (beta chain) emerged from a study of CD4+ T cells in melanoma. Whole-study results and caveats: In melanoma, neoantigen-specific CD4+ T cells reportedly differed in differentiation state. CD8+ T cell, macrophage and B cell function reportedly correlated with neoantigen-specific CD4+ T cells.

Germline-derived CDR1 and CDR2 are ENHRY and SYGVKD. The CDR3 sequence is 15 residues long. After removal of 10 bases from V and 6 bases from J, the junction contained 16 bases not matched to a gene. A note on this clone: Its target is unknown.

Method: immunoSEQ multiplex PCR; TCRdb's copy keeps in-frame clones and lacks some. The table shows roughly 150,000 clones, with approximately 91% occurring only once. This TCR derives from a human donor with melanoma. This chain links TRBV10-3 with TRBJ2-3, with 7 bases matching TRBD2. The CDR3 nucleotides are TGTGCCAGAGGCCTGGGGGGGGAGTGGTGGGATACGCAGTATTTT. It is translated as CARGLGGEWWDTQYF.